The 32 T cell receptor beta chains presented below share a single source sample, sequenced in a study of CD8 T cells in ankylosing spondylitis. TCRdb redid the calling of the 5' RACE reads with MiXCR, one entry per CDR3 protein. The sample has approximately 180,000 distinct CDR3 sequences, around a sixth seen once. Sequenced input: blood, either unsorted or a sorted T cell fraction (not recorded which). These receptors were taken from a male donor aged 10-35 years with ankylosing spondylitis or in good health (not recorded which).

The table lists this clonotype with a few counts. The chain carries TRBV20-1 and TRBJ2-7; D not certain. Germline V gene data show CDR1 as DFQATT and CDR2 as SNEGSKA (reference sequence). Trimming shortened V by 5 bases and J by 3 bases, and 14 bases separated the two germline ends. CDR3 length: 13 residues. CDR3 DNA: TGCAGTGCTCCTACCGTGATGGGCTACGAGCAGTACTTC. Protein sequence: CSAPTVMGYEQYF.

The chain combines TRBV15 with TRBJ2-6, with no clear D. This CDR3 is 16 amino acids long. CDR1 is LNHNV and CDR2 is YYDKDF in the germline V gene (reference sequence). The V gene lost 0 bases and the J gene lost 4 bases, with 10 bases spanning the gap. The CDR3 region has the DNA TGTGCCACCAGCAGAGATAAGGGATCCGGGGCCAACGTCCTGACTTTC. Translated: CATSRDKGSGANVLTF.

The V and J genes are TRBV12-3 or TRBV12-4 and TRBJ2-1; 10 bases are a match to TRBD2. The trim removed 5 bases at V and 7 bases at J, leaving 8 bases unmatched. There are 15 residues in the CDR3. The CDR3 DNA reads as TGTGCCAGCAGTCCTAGCGGGAGAGACGTGAATGAGCAGTTCTTC. It codes for CASSPSGRDVNEQFF.

This clonotype has ten or more counts. The CDR3 reads CASSPRQGGTEAFF. DNA for the CDR3: TGTGCCAGCAGCCCTCGACAGGGGGGGACTGAAGCTTTCTTT. V usage is TRBV3-1 and J usage is TRBJ1-1; 9 nucleotides match TRBD1. V dropped 4 bases and J dropped 5; count of bases not matched to a gene: 5. Germline V gene lookup returns CDR1 LGHDT and CDR2 YNNKEL (reference sequence). CDR3 size: 14 residues.

This clonotype was picked up many times. The rearrangement uses TRBV5-1 and TRBJ2-5, with a weak D call TRBD2 (6 bases). The CDR3 is 16 amino acids. The V end was cut by 3 bases, the J end by 5 bases, with 20 bases between. Germline-derived CDR1 and CDR2 are SGHRS and YFSETQ. In DNA, the CDR3 is TGCGCCAGCAGCTCACGAATCAAAACGGGGGAGGAGACCCAGTACTTC. Translating gives CASSSRIKTGEETQYF.

At least ten counts were recorded for this clonotype. V gene TRBV28 combines with J gene TRBJ1-1, with D possibly TRBD1 on 5 matching bases. Germline V gene data show CDR1 as MDHEN and CDR2 as SYDVKM. This CDR3 spans 11 amino acids. V lost 7 bases and J 5 bases, leaving 8 bases between the germline ends. The CDR3 DNA reads as TGTGCCAGCAACTACAGGACTGAAGCTTTCTTT. This encodes CASNYRTEAFF.

There are many counts of this clonotype. The chain recombines TRBV12-3 or TRBV12-4 with TRBJ1-2; 7 bases are shared with TRBD1. V trimming: 0 bases; J trimming: 0 bases; junction bases outside the gene matches: 10. This CDR3 spans 18 amino acids. CDR3 region: CASSLAMYRQGANYGYTF. For the CDR3, the DNA is TGTGCCAGCAGTTTAGCGATGTACAGACAGGGAGCTAACTATGGCTACACCTTC.

The chain carries TRBV5-5 and TRBJ2-5, with 7 nucleotides matching TRBD2. From germline, CDR1 is SGHKS and CDR2 YYEKEE (reference sequence). V dropped 4 bases and J dropped 4; count of bases not matched to a gene: 7. CDR3 size: 14 residues. CDR3 sequence reads: CASSSSGVGETQYF. The CDR3, as DNA: TGTGCCAGCAGCAGCAGCGGGGTGGGAGAGACCCAGTACTTC.

This clonotype occurred many times. The chain uses TRBV5-1 and TRBJ2-3, with D tentatively TRBD1 or TRBD2 (5 bases each). This CDR3 spans 16 amino acids. The V gene's germline CDR1 is SGHRS and CDR2 YFSETQ. The V and J ends lost 2 bases and 2 bases respectively, with 15 bases between them. The CDR3 sequence is CASSFLTAEVTDTQYF. CDR3 nucleotides: TGCGCCAGCAGCTTTCTGACAGCGGAAGTCACAGATACGCAGTATTTT.

There are many counts of this clonotype. The chain uses TRBV12-3 or TRBV12-4 and TRBJ2-2; D possibly matches TRBD1 or TRBD2 (5 bases each). V lost 6 bases and J lost 4, with 12 bases in between. The CDR3 loop spans 14 amino acids. The chain's CDR3 is CASRGPAPTGELFF. CDR3 coding DNA: TGTGCCAGCAGGGGACCGGCACCCACCGGGGAGCTGTTTTTT.

This clonotype has a count of ten or more. This rearrangement joins TRBV7-2 to TRBJ2-2; D perhaps matches TRBD2 (5 bases). CDR3 length: 14 amino acids. Germline CDR1 reads SGHTA; CDR2 reads FQGNSA. The V end lost 2 bases, the J end lost 4 bases, and 8 bases lay between the germline ends. CDR3: CASSLTDSTGELFF. CDR3 DNA: TGTGCCAGCAGCTTAACGGACTCCACCGGGGAGCTGTTTTTT.

The rearrangement links TRBV12-3 or TRBV12-4 to TRBJ2-3; 7 nucleotides line up with TRBD2. Trimming cost V 1 base and J 11 bases; bases outside gene matches: 3. The CDR3 spans 12 residues. The CDR3 here is CASSLGGGRQYF. The CDR3 nucleotides are TGTGCCAGCAGTTTAGGGGGAGGGCGGCAGTATTTT.

There are many counts of this clonotype. The chain combines TRBV20-1 with TRBJ2-7; 7 nucleotides agree with TRBD1. This CDR3 contains 13 residues. Germline CDR1 is DFQATT and CDR2 is SNEGSKA (reference sequence). V lost 0 bases to trimming and J lost 5 bases; unmatched junction nucleotides: 4. DNA for the CDR3: TGCAGTGCTAGAGAGAGGGGGCTAAACGAGCAGTACTTC. This sequence encodes CSARERGLNEQYF.

Ten or more counts support this clonotype. The J gene is TRBJ2-5, the V gene TRBV6-5; 7 bases are shared with TRBD2. J lost 2 bases, V lost 0 bases, and 3 bases had no gene match. The CDR3 sequence is 15 residues long. Germline values: CDR1 MNHEY, CDR2 SVGAGI. CDR3 sequence (DNA): TGTGCCAGCAGTTACTCTACGCGGGGGCAAGAGACCCAGTACTTC. It is translated as CASSYSTRGQETQYF.

This clonotype was detected ten times or more. This chain joins TRBV7-9 and TRBJ2-2; D call uncertain. V lost 3 bases to trimming and J lost 4 bases, with 15 bases between them. The CDR3 sequence is 16 residues long. The germline gives CDR1 SEHNR, CDR2 FQNEAQ (reference sequence). The CDR3 protein is CASSFHSVLGTGELFF. The CDR3 region has the DNA TGTGCCAGCAGCTTTCATTCGGTTCTTGGCACCGGGGAGCTGTTTTTT.

The chain carries TRBV4-1 and TRBJ2-7, with 10 bases identical to TRBD2. The CDR3 is made up of 15 amino acids. Trimming at V came to 2 bases and at J to 6 bases, leaving 7 bases not matched to a gene. Looked up from germline, CDR1 is MGHRA and CDR2 is YSYEKL. CDR3 residues: CASSQLLAGIGEQYV. CDR3 in DNA: TGCGCCAGCAGCCAATTACTAGCGGGAATAGGCGAGCAGTACGTC.

Here the CDR3 reads CASSPLGARPYEQYF. DNA for the CDR3: TGTGCCAGCAGTCCCTTAGGGGCGCGCCCCTACGAGCAGTACTTC. The rearrangement uses TRBV7-2 and TRBJ2-7; D is perhaps TRBD1 (5 bases). The CDR3 is made up of 15 amino acids. From germline, CDR1 is SGHTA and CDR2 FQGNSA. The germline V and J ends were trimmed by 6 bases and 2 bases, with 17 bases remaining between them.

At least ten counts were recorded for this clonotype. The rearrangement joins TRBV12-3 or TRBV12-4 to TRBJ2-1; 10 nucleotides line up with TRBD2. J was trimmed by 6 bases and V by 6 bases; bases with no gene match: 14. CDR3 size: 17 residues. The CDR3 DNA is TGTGCCAGCAGCCACAGAAACCCGGGACTAGCGCCCAATGAGCAGTTCTTC. Protein product: CASSHRNPGLAPNEQFF.

The table lists this clonotype with many counts. V and J are TRBV9 and TRBJ1-1; possible D gene TRBD1, 5 bases. Germline lookup yields CDR1 SGDLS and CDR2 YYNGEE. Trimming removed 2 bases from V and 7 bases from J, with 9 bases in between. CDR3 length: 12 residues. The CDR3 DNA reads TGTGCCAGCAGCGTGATGGGGGTTGAAGCTTTCTTT. Amino acids: CASSVMGVEAFF.

The chain combines TRBV20-1 with TRBJ2-3, with 9 bases identical to TRBD1. V lost 6 bases to trimming and J lost 3 bases; unmatched junction nucleotides: 7. The germline V gene has CDR1 DFQATT and CDR2 SNEGSKA (reference sequence). CDR3 length: 14 residues. CDR3 sequence: CSAEAGQGTDTQYF. The CDR3 DNA reads TGCAGTGCGGAAGCGGGACAGGGAACAGATACGCAGTATTTT.

At least ten counts were recorded for this clonotype. The genes are TRBV12-3 or TRBV12-4 and TRBJ1-1; D is uncertain. V lost 7 bases and J 1 base, leaving 7 bases between the germline ends. The CDR3 covers 12 residues. The CDR3 reads CASTVRNTEAFF. CDR3 nucleotide sequence: TGTGCCAGCACAGTAAGGAACACTGAAGCTTTCTTT.

This clonotype was observed many times. The J gene is TRBJ2-2, the V gene TRBV5-1; no firm D call. From germline, CDR1 is SGHRS and CDR2 YFSETQ. This CDR3 spans 14 amino acids. Trimming shortened V by 0 bases and J by 7 bases, and 10 bases separated the two germline ends. CDR3 nucleotides: TGCGCCAGCAGCTTGGCCAATCGAGTCGGGGAGCTGTTTTTT. Amino acid sequence: CASSLANRVGELFF.

This clonotype showed up many times. This chain uses TRBV5-1 with TRBJ2-5; D not certain. The CDR3 extends over 13 amino acids. Trimming cost V 2 bases and J 5 bases, with 10 bases left between them. Germline loops: CDR1 SGHRS, CDR2 YFSETQ. The CDR3 DNA reads TGCGCCAGCAGCTTCGGATTAGGGGAGACCCAGTACTTC. It translates to CASSFGLGETQYF.

This clonotype was detected ten times or more. The chain combines TRBV2 with TRBJ1-1; the D is unclear. There are 13 residues in the CDR3. V shed 5 bases and J shed 1 base, with 8 bases lying between them. Germline V gene data show CDR1 as SNHLY and CDR2 as FYNNEI. The DNA of the CDR3 is TGTGCCAGCAGTTCATGGGGGAACACTGAAGCTTTCTTT. The encoded protein is CASSSWGNTEAFF.

This chain joins TRBV3-1 and TRBJ2-7; 8 bases align to TRBD1. V dropped 4 bases and J dropped 3; count of bases not matched to a gene: 8. The length of the CDR3 is 15 residues. CDR1 and CDR2 from the germline V gene are LGHDT and YNNKEL (reference sequence). As DNA, the CDR3 is TGTGCCAGCAGCCTCCAACCGGGACAGGACTACGAGCAGTACGTC. It yields the protein CASSLQPGQDYEQYV.

This clonotype has a count of ten or more. The chain employs TRBV5-1 and TRBJ2-7, with 7 nucleotides matching TRBD1. Germline lookup yields CDR1 SGHRS and CDR2 YFSETQ. Germline trimming cut 4 bases from V and 0 bases from J; bases unmatched to any gene: 7. This CDR3 comprises 15 residues. The DNA for the CDR3 is TGCGCCAGCAGCGCTGGGACAGCCTTCTCCTACGAGCAGTACGTC. Translated: CASSAGTAFSYEQYV.

At least ten counts were recorded for this clonotype. The gene calls are TRBV12-3 or TRBV12-4 and TRBJ1-6; D call uncertain. Deletions cut 9 bases from V and 1 base from J, with 13 bases between. The CDR3 consists of 15 residues. CDR3 in amino acids: CASHYGSSYNSPLHF. CDR3 sequence (DNA): TGTGCCAGTCACTACGGGAGTTCCTATAATTCACCCCTCCACTTT.

This chain links TRBV7-8 with TRBJ2-2; D gene uncertain. Germline V gives CDR1 SGHVS, CDR2 FQNEAQ. CDR3 size: 13 residues. Trimming cost V 5 bases and J 7 bases, with 11 bases left between them. CDR3: CASSRERFGELFF. The CDR3 DNA reads as TGTGCCAGCAGCAGAGAGAGGTTCGGGGAGCTGTTTTTT.

This clonotype has ten or more counts. This chain links TRBV25-1 with TRBJ2-7; 14 bases are shared with TRBD2. The CDR3 loop spans 15 amino acids. Germline CDR1 MGHDK, CDR2 SYGVNS. With 8 bases clipped from V and 3 bases from J, the junction kept 6 bases outside the gene matches. The CDR3 DNA follows: TGTGCCAGCCAGACTAGCGGGAGGGTCGGCTACGAGCAGTACTTC. Residues: CASQTSGRVGYEQYF.

In this sample, this clonotype turned up many times. The rearrangement joins TRBV7-9 to TRBJ1-4, with D possibly being TRBD1 (5 bases). The V and J ends lost 4 bases and 2 bases respectively, with 14 bases between them. The germline CDR1 and CDR2 sequences are SEHNR and FQNEAQ (reference sequence). This CDR3 has 16 amino acids. Written as DNA, the CDR3 is TGTGCCAGCAGCTCCTCTCCCCCAGGGACTAATGAAAAACTGTTTTTT. This translates into CASSSSPPGTNEKLFF.

The table lists this clonotype with many counts. The chain is built from TRBV11-2 and TRBJ2-1, with 9 bases matching TRBD1. With V trimmed by 5 bases and J by 15 bases, 8 bases remained unmatched. The V gene's germline CDR1 is SGHAT and CDR2 FQNNGV. The CDR3 has 12 amino acids. This CDR3 is CASSARGTGLFF. In DNA form, the CDR3 reads TGTGCCAGCAGCGCGAGAGGGACAGGGTTGTTCTTC.

The genes are TRBV15 and TRBJ2-5; D remains unclear. V lost 3 bases and J lost 2, with 4 bases in between. Germline V gene data show CDR1 as LNHNV and CDR2 as YYDKDF (reference sequence). CDR3 length equals 12 residues. CDR3 sequence: CATSREQETQYF. CDR3 DNA: TGTGCCACCAGCAGGGAGCAAGAGACCCAGTACTTC.